Described below is a single T cell receptor beta chain sequence and its context. Its recognized antigen is unknown. Base-call qualities are not available, and no considerably larger clone is one nucleotide away. For sequencing of the TCRbeta CDR3 region, genomic DNA was extracted from the sorted cells. The immunoSEQ Assay was used for sequencing of TCRbeta CDR3 regions. Entries here come from immuneACCESS through TCRdb and include only in-frame sequences with V and J called. Some clones fail to appear in such tables; in the studies checked, an unresolved V gene covers under half of the shortfall, and the cause of the remainder is unknown. The sample table records roughly 7,000 clones; 69% of these occur just once. The ten biggest clones cover more than 15% of the sample. The trial excluded patients who had a history of autoimmune disease or were on systemic immunosuppression. Peripheral blood for TCR sequencing was collected from all dose cohorts at baseline, on cycle 4 day 1, and on cycle 7 day 1. The samples were drawn from a first-in-human, open-label, multicenter phase I dose-escalation trial of ivuxolimab. Adults with locally advanced or metastatic melanoma, renal cell carcinoma, hepatocellular carcinoma or head and neck squamous cell carcinoma were enrolled in the trial. Before TCR sequencing, CD4+ T cells and CD8+ T cells from peripheral blood were sorted into separate populations.

The data were taken from a study of OX40 agonist ivuxolimab in advanced cancers. As for the study more broadly: Ivuxolimab was an agonistic, fully human IgG2 monoclonal antibody directed against OX40 (CD134), a costimulatory receptor. Intravenous ivuxolimab was administered to patients every 2 weeks at six dose levels: 0.01, 0.1, 0.3, 1.5, 3 and 10 mg/kg. Of the 50 to 55 dose-escalation patients, hepatocellular carcinoma was present in roughly 19, melanoma in roughly 15, renal cell carcinoma in 9 and head and neck cancer in 9. A male proportion of 70% to 90% and a mean age of approximately 55 years, ranging from about 23 to 90, were recorded for the dose-escalation cohort. Patients were allowed to have had prior anti-PD-1, anti-PD-L1 or anti-CTLA-4 therapy, and 40% of the dose-escalation patients had been treated with checkpoint inhibitors. Partial responses occurred in three dose-escalation patients: two with cutaneous melanoma and one with hepatocellular carcinoma. The point of sequencing TCRbeta in the periphery was to test whether ivuxolimab changed TCR sequence diversity and drove clonal T-cell expansion. The paper reports the monotherapy dose-escalation portion (N = 52 patients) of the phase I ivuxolimab trial. Overall study outcomes, separate from this receptor: The antigen specificity of the clonally expanded peripheral T cells was not determined. Low levels of normalized T-cell clonal expansion were also shown by some nonresponding patients. In the 0.1-3.0 mg/kg groups, partial responders were among the patients with the lowest normalized peripheral clonal expansion, particularly in CD8+ T cells. At doses of 0.1 to 3.0 mg/kg, clonal expansion of both CD4+ and CD8+ T cells in blood was seen between baseline and week 6. After ivuxolimab, CD8+ T cells had more expanded clones than CD4+ T cells on average.

The germline V gene provides CDR1 MNHEY and CDR2 SVGAGI. The CDR3, cysteine through phenylalanine, is 15 amino acids long. The sequence is cut down to CDR3 DNA, 45 bases in frame from base 1. V sheds 2 bases and J sheds 1 base, leaving 9 bases between their ends. Sequencing was performed on CD4+ or CD8+ T cells sorted from blood, taken in a trial of the OX40 agonist ivuxolimab. The chain couples TRBV6-5 to TRBJ2-1; no D gene is confidently identified. The clonotype was recovered from an adult with an advanced solid tumor such as melanoma, head and neck, liver or kidney cancer. The DNA reads as follows: TGTGCCAGCAGTTACCCGACTGGTTCCTACAATGAGCAGTTCTTC. Translated, this is CASSYPTGSYNEQFF.